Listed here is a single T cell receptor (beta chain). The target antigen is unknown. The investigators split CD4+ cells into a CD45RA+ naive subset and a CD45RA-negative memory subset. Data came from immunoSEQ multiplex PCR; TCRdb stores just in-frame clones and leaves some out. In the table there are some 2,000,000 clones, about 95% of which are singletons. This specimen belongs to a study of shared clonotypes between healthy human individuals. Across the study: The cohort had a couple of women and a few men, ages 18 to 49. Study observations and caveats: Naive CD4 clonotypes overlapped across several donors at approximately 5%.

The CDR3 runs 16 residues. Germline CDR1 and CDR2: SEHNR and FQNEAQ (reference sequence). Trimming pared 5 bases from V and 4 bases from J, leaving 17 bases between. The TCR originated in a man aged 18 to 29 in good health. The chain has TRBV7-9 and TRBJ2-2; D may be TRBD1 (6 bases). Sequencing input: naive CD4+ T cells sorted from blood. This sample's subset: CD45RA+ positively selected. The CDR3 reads CASSQAVDRPTGELFF. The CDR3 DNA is TGTGCCAGCAGCCAAGCCGTGGACAGACCCACCGGGGAGCTGTTTTTT.